The rows below give T cell receptor beta chains drawn from one sample of a study of T cell changes during pregnancy in multiple sclerosis. Method: immunoSEQ multiplex PCR; TCRdb's copy keeps in-frame clones and lacks some. The sample has under 30,000 clones, 75% to 90% seen once. The source material was CD4+ T cells from peripheral blood mononuclear cells, sampled in the first trimester of pregnancy. Receptors were obtained from a female donor in good health, enrolled as a control in a pregnancy study. CDR3s include the opening cysteine and the closing phenylalanine or tryptophan. The D gene is left open where the match is weak. A row's size may be missing; if present it is once, few, many or a size class.

TRBJ1-2	TRBV28	.	.	TGTGCCAGCAGTTCGCTGGTCGCGGGGGCCTATGGCTACACCTTC	CASSSLVAGAYGYTF
TRBJ2-7	TRBV6-5	TRBD2	.	TGTGCCAGCAGTTACGAGGCTAGCGGGACTCCCTACGAGCAGTACTTC	CASSYEASGTPYEQYF
TRBJ1-4	TRBV5-1	.	.	TGCGCCAGCACACTTTGGGGGCGCACTAATGAAAAACTGTTTTTT	CASTLWGRTNEKLFF
TRBJ1-1	TRBV20-1	.	.	TGCAGTGCTTCGCGGGGAACTGAAGCTTTCTTT	CSASRGTEAFF
TRBJ2-4	TRBV5-4	TRBD2	.	TGTGCCAGCAGCCCAACTAGCGGGGGGGCGAAGGGAAACATTCAGTACTTC	CASSPTSGGAKGNIQYF
TRBJ1-1	TRBV15	TRBD1	.	TGTGCCACCAGCAGTGACGATACAGGGGATTCTACGGCTTTCTTT	CATSSDDTGDSTAFF
TRBJ2-6	TRBV29-1	TRBD1	.	TGCAGCGTTTCGACAGGGACGCCTGGGGCCAACGTCCTGACTTTC	CSVSTGTPGANVLTF
TRBJ1-4	TRBV30	TRBD1	.	TGTGCCTGGACTCCGGGACAGGGATACTTTAATGAAAAACTGTTTTTT	CAWTPGQGYFNEKLFF
TRBJ1-2	TRBV28	.	.	TGTGCCAGCAGAAATGGGGGCGTATATGGCTACACCTTC	CASRNGGVYGYTF
TRBJ1-2	TRBV23-1	.	.	TGCGCCAGCAGTCAGATATTTTGGGAGCTAACCTTC	CASSQIFWELTF
TRBJ2-3	TRBV7-3	.	.	TGTGCCAGCAGCTTAAGCGGAGATACGCAGTATTTT	CASSLSGDTQYF
TRBJ1-5	TRBV7-9	.	.	TGTGCCAGCAGCCCGACGGGGGATCAGCCCCAGCATTTT	CASSPTGDQPQHF
TRBJ1-4	TRBV2	.	.	TGTGCCAGCAGACAGGACAGTTTTAATGAAAAACTGTTTTTT	CASRQDSFNEKLFF
TRBJ2-1	TRBV9	TRBD2	.	TGTGCCAGCAGCACCTATCTGGGACACGGACTAGCGGGAGGTAATGAGCAGTTCTTC	CASSTYLGHGLAGGNEQFF
TRBJ1-2	TRBV19	TRBD1	.	TGTGCCAGTAGTACCGGGACAGGGGAAAATGGCTACACCTTC	CASSTGTGENGYTF
TRBJ1-5	TRBV7-9	.	.	TGTGCCAGCAGCTTAGCGACAGGCCCAGTCAATCAGCCCCAGCATTTT	CASSLATGPVNQPQHF
TRBJ1-2	TRBV19	.	.	TGTGCCAGTAGCTCCGGTGGTGGTCTCTATGGCTACACCTTC	CASSSGGGLYGYTF
TRBJ1-2	TRBV7-6	.	.	TGTGCCAGCAGCTTCGAGGGGGGGGCGCATGGCTACACCTTC	CASSFEGGAHGYTF
TRBJ2-2	TRBV20-1	TRBD2	.	TGCAGTGCCGGGGGGGGCGGGGAGCTGTTTTTT	CSAGGGGELFF
TRBJ1-3	TRBV9	.	.	TGTGCCAGCAGCGTAGTGGGGACACACTCTGGAAACACCATATATTTT	CASSVVGTHSGNTIYF
TRBJ2-1	TRBV30	.	once	TGTGCCTGGAGGCGGCGGGACCCTTACAATGAGCAGTTCTTC	CAWRRRDPYNEQFF
TRBJ2-7	TRBV27	TRBD2	once	TGTGCCAGCAGCCTCAGTACGGGGGGCTCCTACGAGCAGTACTTC	CASSLSTGGSYEQYF
TRBJ2-5	TRBV5-4	.	.	TGTGCCAGCAGCTTAAAGGAGAATAGACAAGAGACCCAGTACTTC	CASSLKENRQETQYF
TRBJ1-5	TRBV13	TRBD1	few	TGTGCCAGCAGCTTCGGACAGGGCATGAGCAATCAGCCCCAGCATTTT	CASSFGQGMSNQPQHF
TRBJ2-5	TRBV29-1	.	.	TGCAGCGCCCAACGATGGCCACAAGAGACCCAGTACTTC	CSAQRWPQETQYF
TRBJ2-3	TRBV14	.	.	TGTGCCAGCAGCCAAGGGCTTATGCCCGGGACAGATACGCAGTATTTT	CASSQGLMPGTDTQYF
TRBJ2-3	TRBV27	TRBD1	.	TGTGCCAGCAGTATCTTAGGGACAGGGGGACCAGATACGCAGTATTTT	CASSILGTGGPDTQYF
TRBJ1-1	TRBV4-2	.	once	TGTGCCAGCAGCCTCCTGACCCCCCTGGGAGGCACTGAAGCTTTCTTT	CASSLLTPLGGTEAFF
TRBJ1-1	TRBV14	TRBD1	.	TGTGCCAGCAGCCAAGGGACAGGGGGCCTGAACACTGAAGCTTTCTTT	CASSQGTGGLNTEAFF
TRBJ2-3	TRBV19	TRBD2	.	TGTGCCAGTAGTATAGCGGGAGGGCCAGATACGCAGTATTTT	CASSIAGGPDTQYF
TRBJ2-2	TRBV6-1	.	.	TGTGCCAGCAGTGAGGAGAGGTTACTTCCTTCGAACACCGGGGAGCTGTTTTTT	CASSEERLLPSNTGELFF
TRBJ2-3	TRBV5-4	TRBD2	.	TGTGCCAGCAGCTTAGAAGGCGGGAGGGCCACAGATACGCAGTATTTT	CASSLEGGRATDTQYF
TRBJ1-3	TRBV29-1	TRBD1	.	TGCAGCATCAGTTCAGGGGGCTCTGGAAACACCATATATTTT	CSISSGGSGNTIYF
TRBJ2-1	TRBV7-8	.	.	TGTGCCAGCGGTCGGGCGGGGACGACCTTAGCTGCCTACAATGAGCAGTTCTTC	CASGRAGTTLAAYNEQFF
TRBJ2-5	TRBV5-6	.	.	TGTGCCAGCAGCACCAACCGACAGTCCCAAGAGACCCAGTACTTC	CASSTNRQSQETQYF
TRBJ2-7	TRBV2	TRBD2	.	TGTGCCAGCAGTGAATCGAGCGGGGGAACCTACGAGCAGTACTTC	CASSESSGGTYEQYF
TRBJ2-5	TRBV6-5	TRBD1	few	TGTGCCAGCAGTTATTCCCGGACAGGTGGAGGCGAGACCCAGTACTTC	CASSYSRTGGGETQYF
TRBJ1-2	TRBV20-1	.	.	TGCAGTGCTAAGGGAGGCTATGGCTACACCTTC	CSAKGGYGYTF
TRBJ1-2	TRBV9	TRBD1	once	TGTGCCAGCAGCGTCGACAGGACAGGGGTCCATGGCTACACCTTC	CASSVDRTGVHGYTF
TRBJ1-2	TRBV7-2	.	.	TGTGCCAGCAGCTTAGGCCCGACAGGAGGCTATGGCTACACCTTC	CASSLGPTGGYGYTF
TRBJ2-7	TRBV7-2	TRBD1	.	TGTGCCAGCAGCTTAGCCCGGACAGGGGGCTGGCACGAGCAGTACTTC	CASSLARTGGWHEQYF
TRBJ2-2	TRBV5-1	.	.	TGCGCCAGCAGCTTGGCGGGTCTCACCGGGGAGCTGTTTTTT	CASSLAGLTGELFF
TRBJ1-1	TRBV6-1	.	.	TGTGCCAGCAGTGGAGCCCCAGGGGTGAGGACTGAAGCTTTCTTT	CASSGAPGVRTEAFF
TRBJ2-7	TRBV27	.	.	TGTGCCAGCAGTTGGCCCTCACGCAGGAACTTGAACGAGCAGTACTTC	CASSWPSRRNLNEQYF
TRBJ1-5	TRBV9	.	once	TGTGCCAGCAGCCCTGACAGTTATAGCAATCAGCCCCAGCATTTT	CASSPDSYSNQPQHF
TRBJ2-7	TRBV10-3	TRBD1	.	TGTGCCATCAGTCGGACAGGGGTGAACGAGCAGTACTTC	CAISRTGVNEQYF
TRBJ1-4	TRBV4-2	TRBD1	.	TGTGCCAGCAGCCAAGAGCCCCACCCGACAGGGCCCAATGAAAAACTGTTTTTT	CASSQEPHPTGPNEKLFF
TRBJ2-3	TRBV7-9	TRBD2	once	TGTGCCAGCAGCTTAGGAGCGGGGGTGGGCACAGATACGCAGTATTTT	CASSLGAGVGTDTQYF
TRBJ2-1	TRBV5-1	.	.	TGCGCCAGCAGCTTGGGAGGGAGCGCCCTTGGGAATGAGCAGTTCTTC	CASSLGGSALGNEQFF
TRBJ1-1	TRBV27	.	once	TGTGCCAGCAGTTTCCGGTTCGGTGAAGCTTTCTTT	CASSFRFGEAFF
TRBJ2-7	TRBV29-1	.	.	TGCAGCGTTGAGATAGGAGGGGGCCGGGAGCAGTACTTC	CSVEIGGGREQYF
TRBJ2-1	TRBV5-1	.	.	TGCGCCAGCAGCTTGGTGAGTAGCGGAGAGTACAATGAGCAGTTCTTC	CASSLVSSGEYNEQFF
TRBJ2-3	TRBV2	.	.	TGTGCCTGCCACGGACTTAGCACAGATACGCAGTATTTT	CACHGLSTDTQYF